This T cell receptor beta chain was captured in a study of cytomegalovirus exposure and HLA in healthy donors. V lost 2 bases and J lost 7; bases outside the gene matches: 4. Germline CDR1 MDHEN, CDR2 SYDVKM. This CDR3 comprises 14 residues. Notes on the study in general: Immune exposure information available was restricted to CMV serostatus. In a later analysis, TCR beta V- and J-gene trimming was associated with a missense DCLRE1C variant.

Use of 60 Vbeta and 13 Jbeta primers characterized the PCR. The repertoire was sequenced with immunoSEQ multiplex PCR; TCRdb's copy has only in-frame clones and lacks some. The sample consists of 150,000 to 200,000 clones, 75% to 90% of them appearing once. Note on this clone: Its antigen is currently unknown.

The TCR was taken from a girl under 10 years old in good health and CMV-seropositive. The sequencing sample was made of PBMCs. The V call is TRBV28, the J call TRBJ2-1; TRBD2 matches 8 bases. The DNA for the CDR3 is TGTGCCAGCAGTTTACTAGCGGGTGATAATGAGCAGTTCTTC. Translation: CASSLLAGDNEQFF.